This TCR beta chain was identified in a study of blood T cell repertoires in COVID-19. TCRdb's table, derived via immunoSEQ multiplex PCR, lists solely in-frame clones and lacks some. The data contain 200,000 to 250,000 clones, more than 75% of them singletons. V lost 5 bases, J lost 8 bases, and 9 bases lay in between. The CDR3 extends over 12 amino acids. Germline assignment: CDR1 PRHDT and CDR2 FYEKMQ (reference sequence). The gene calls are TRBV13 and TRBJ1-4; no clear D. This sequence originates from a man between 60 and 75 years old with acute or convalescent COVID-19. Sample: peripheral blood. CDR3 in amino acids: CASSPSREKLFF. CDR3 nucleotide sequence: TGTGCCAGCAGCCCTTCTAGGGAAAAACTGTTTTTT.